This TCR beta chain was observed in a study of T cell responses to AZD1222 COVID-19 vaccine. The study, taken as a whole, reports: Across spike, vaccine-associated CD4 TCRs were found, dominant at 160-218 and 743-854.

The CDR3 runs to 13 residues. Germline-derived CDR1 and CDR2 are SSHAT and FNYEAQ (reference sequence). About this clone: The antigen remains undetermined. Mismatch with germline at one junction end may stem from a read error.

The method was immunoSEQ multiplex PCR; TCRdb's version includes in-frame clones alone and lacks a portion of them. The repertoire has under 150,000 clones, about 89% of them found once; the top ten carry approximately 28%. This TCR derives from an adult in good health. The specimen comprised peripheral blood, sampled on day 0 of AZD1222 vaccination. The chain recombines TRBV7-7 with TRBJ2-1; D is unclear. Here the CDR3 DNA reads TGTGCTAGCAGCTTAGGGAACTACAATGAGCAGTTCTTC. Residues: CASSLGNYNEQFF.